The T cell receptor (beta chain) under discussion was sequenced for a study of patients and donors after allogeneic stem cell transplantation. V lost 4 bases and J lost 2, with 6 bases in between. Germline V lookup: CDR1 DFQATT, CDR2 SNEGSKA (reference sequence). This CDR3 has 11 residues. TCRdb passed the RT-PCR reads through MiXCR, listing each CDR3 protein once. The sample shows 90,000 to 130,000 distinct CDR3 sequences, approximately 35% of them seen only once. The chain recombines TRBV20-1 with TRBJ2-7; D gene unclear. The source of this sequence is a human donor who was either an allogeneic HSCT recipient or a stem cell or donor lymphocyte infusion donor (not recorded which). It is not recorded whose cells these are; they may come from a transplant donor. What was sequenced was blood, either unsorted or a sorted T cell fraction (not recorded which). The CDR3 here is CSATRTYEQYF. For the CDR3, the DNA is TGCAGTGCTACACGAACCTACGAGCAGTACTTC.